This TCR beta chain was observed in a study of CD8+CD57+ T cells in acquired aplastic anemia. As for the study in general: DNA recovered from sorted CD4+ and CD8+ cells had a mean of approximately 3 ug. Study outcomes and limitations: Patients and controls shared roughly 28 CD8+ CDR3 sequences, which appeared highly expressed in patients and within their immunodominant clones.

Only patients with CD8+CD57+ cell expansion on flow cytometry were chosen for sequencing. Severe acquired aplastic anemia was present in all patients. No therapy was given to patients before blood sampling. Profiling that covered TCR beta VDJ and CDR3 relied on genomic DNA as its template. TCRdb redid the calling of the reads with MiXCR, one entry per CDR3 protein. This table has 130,000 or so distinct CDR3 sequences, over 30% appearing once. On this clonotype itself: Its cognate antigen is unknown.

CDR1 and CDR2 (germline): LNHDA, SQIVND (reference sequence). V lost 4 bases to trimming and J lost 0 bases; unmatched junction nucleotides: 4. This CDR3 is built from 16 residues. The chain recombines TRBV19 with TRBJ2-2; 8 bases are a match to TRBD1. The TCR comes from a human donor with aplastic anemia. Sequenced material: sorted CD4+, CD8+, or CD8+CD57+ T cells (not recorded which) from PBMCs. This chain's CDR3 is CASSRDRGTNTGELFF. The CDR3 DNA sequence: TGTGCCAGTAGTAGAGACAGGGGAACGAACACCGGGGAGCTGTTTTTT.